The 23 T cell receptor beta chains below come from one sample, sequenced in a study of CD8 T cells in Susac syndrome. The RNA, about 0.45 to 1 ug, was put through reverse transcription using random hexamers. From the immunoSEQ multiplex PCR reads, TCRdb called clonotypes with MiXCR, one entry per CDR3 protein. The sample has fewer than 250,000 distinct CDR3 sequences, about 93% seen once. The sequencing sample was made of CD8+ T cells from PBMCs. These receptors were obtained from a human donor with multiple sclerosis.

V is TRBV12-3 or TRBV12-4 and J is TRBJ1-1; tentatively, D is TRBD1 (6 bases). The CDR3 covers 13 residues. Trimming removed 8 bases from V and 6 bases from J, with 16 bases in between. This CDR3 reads CASLGGAWAEAFF. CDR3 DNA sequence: TGTGCCAGCCTTGGGGGGGCCTGGGCTGAAGCTTTCTTT.

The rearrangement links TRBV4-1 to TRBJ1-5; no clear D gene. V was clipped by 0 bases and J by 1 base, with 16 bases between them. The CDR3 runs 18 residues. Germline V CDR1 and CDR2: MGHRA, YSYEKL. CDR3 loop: CASSQDRFRHRSNQPQHF. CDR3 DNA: TGCGCCAGCAGCCAAGATCGGTTCCGGCACCGGAGCAATCAGCCCCAGCATTTT.

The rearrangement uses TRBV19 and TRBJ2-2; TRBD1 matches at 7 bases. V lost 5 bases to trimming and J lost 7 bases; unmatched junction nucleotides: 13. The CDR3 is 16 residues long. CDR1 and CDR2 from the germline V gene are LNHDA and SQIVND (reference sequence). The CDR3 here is CASSPSTGYRGGELFF. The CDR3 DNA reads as TGTGCCAGTAGTCCGTCGACAGGGTATCGGGGCGGGGAGCTGTTTTTT.

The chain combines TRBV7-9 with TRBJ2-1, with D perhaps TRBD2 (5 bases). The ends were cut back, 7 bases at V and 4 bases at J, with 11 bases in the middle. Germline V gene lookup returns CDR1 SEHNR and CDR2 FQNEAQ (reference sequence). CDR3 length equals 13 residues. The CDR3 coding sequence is TGTGCCAGCAACCATGGAGGATACAATGAGCAGTTCTTC. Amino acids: CASNHGGYNEQFF.

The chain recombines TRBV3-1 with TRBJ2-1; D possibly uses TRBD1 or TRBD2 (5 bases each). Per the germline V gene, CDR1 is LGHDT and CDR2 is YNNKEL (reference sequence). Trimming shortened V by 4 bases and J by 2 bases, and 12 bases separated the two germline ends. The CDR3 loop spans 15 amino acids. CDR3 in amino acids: CASSLNPGPYNEQFF. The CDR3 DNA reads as TGTGCCAGCAGCCTGAACCCGGGACCCTACAATGAGCAGTTCTTC.

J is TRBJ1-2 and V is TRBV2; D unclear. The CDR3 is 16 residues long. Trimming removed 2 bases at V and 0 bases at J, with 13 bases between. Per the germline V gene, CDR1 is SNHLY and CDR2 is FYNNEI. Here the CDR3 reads CASSEIGRQANYGYTF. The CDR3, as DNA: TGTGCCAGCAGTGAAATAGGGCGCCAAGCTAACTATGGCTACACCTTC.

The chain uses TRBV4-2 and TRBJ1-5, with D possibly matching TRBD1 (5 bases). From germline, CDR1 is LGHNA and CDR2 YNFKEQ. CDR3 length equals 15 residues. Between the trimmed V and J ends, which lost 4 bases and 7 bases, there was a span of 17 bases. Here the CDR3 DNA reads TGTGCCAGCAGCCGCAACCCGCAGGGCGGGCAGCCCCAGCATTTT. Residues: CASSRNPQGGQPQHF.

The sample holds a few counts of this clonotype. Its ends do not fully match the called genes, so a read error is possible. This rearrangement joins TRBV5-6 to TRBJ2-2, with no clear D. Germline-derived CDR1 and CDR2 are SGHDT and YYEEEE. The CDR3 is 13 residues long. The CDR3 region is CASSLGPTGELFF. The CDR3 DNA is TGTGCCAGCAGTTTGGGCCCCACCGGGGAGCTGTTTTTT.

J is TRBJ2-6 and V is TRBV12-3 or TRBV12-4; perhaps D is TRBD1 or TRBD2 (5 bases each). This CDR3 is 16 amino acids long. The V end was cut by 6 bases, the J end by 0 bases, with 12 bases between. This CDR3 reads CASRAHGGSGANVLTF. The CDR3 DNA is TGTGCCAGCAGGGCCCATGGGGGCTCTGGGGCCAACGTCCTGACTTTC.

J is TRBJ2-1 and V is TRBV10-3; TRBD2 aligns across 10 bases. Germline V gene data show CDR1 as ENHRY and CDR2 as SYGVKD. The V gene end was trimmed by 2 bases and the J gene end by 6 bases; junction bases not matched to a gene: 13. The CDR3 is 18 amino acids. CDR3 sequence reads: CAISEPQALAGEINEQFF. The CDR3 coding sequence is TGTGCCATCAGTGAGCCGCAAGCCCTAGCGGGAGAGATCAATGAGCAGTTCTTC.

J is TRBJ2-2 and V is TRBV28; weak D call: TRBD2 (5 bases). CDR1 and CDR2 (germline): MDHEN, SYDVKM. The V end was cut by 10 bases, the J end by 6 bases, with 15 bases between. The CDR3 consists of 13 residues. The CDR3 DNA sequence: TGTGCCATCAAGAATTTGAGGGCCGGGGAGCTGTTTTTT. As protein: CAIKNLRAGELFF. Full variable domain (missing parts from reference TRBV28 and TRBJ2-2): DVKVTQSSRYLVKRTGEKVFLECVQDMDHENMFWYRQDPGLGLRLIYFSYDVKMKEKGDIPEGYSVSREKKERFSLILESASTNQTSMYLCAIKNLRAGELFFGEGSRLTVL.

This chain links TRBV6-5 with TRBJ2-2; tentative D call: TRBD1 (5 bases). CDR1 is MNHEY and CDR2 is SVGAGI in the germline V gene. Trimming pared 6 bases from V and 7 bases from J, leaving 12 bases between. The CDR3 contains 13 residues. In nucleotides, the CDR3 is TGTGCCAGCAGCGACAGTCCGAACGGGGAGCTGTTTTTT. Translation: CASSDSPNGELFF.

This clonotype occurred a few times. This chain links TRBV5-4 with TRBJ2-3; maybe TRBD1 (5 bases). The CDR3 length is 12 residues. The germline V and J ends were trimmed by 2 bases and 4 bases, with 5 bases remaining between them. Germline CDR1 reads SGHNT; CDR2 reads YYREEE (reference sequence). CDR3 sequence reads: CASSLGADTQYF. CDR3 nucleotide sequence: TGTGCCAGCAGCTTAGGGGCAGATACGCAGTATTTT.

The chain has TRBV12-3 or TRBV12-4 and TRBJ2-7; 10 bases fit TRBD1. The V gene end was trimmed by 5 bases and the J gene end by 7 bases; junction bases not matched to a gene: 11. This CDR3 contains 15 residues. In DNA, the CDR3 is TGTGCCAGCAGTCCCTTCGGACAGGGGGTTCTAGAGCAGTACTTC. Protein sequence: CASSPFGQGVLEQYF.

The CDR3, as DNA: TGTGCCAGTTCCGGGACTGACAATGAGCAGTTCTTC. The encoded protein is CASSGTDNEQFF. This chain joins TRBV19 and TRBJ2-1; tentatively, D is TRBD2 (6 bases). Germline V gene data show CDR1 as LNHDA and CDR2 as SQIVND (reference sequence). The CDR3 runs to 12 residues. V lost 8 bases and J 5 bases, leaving 10 bases between the germline ends.

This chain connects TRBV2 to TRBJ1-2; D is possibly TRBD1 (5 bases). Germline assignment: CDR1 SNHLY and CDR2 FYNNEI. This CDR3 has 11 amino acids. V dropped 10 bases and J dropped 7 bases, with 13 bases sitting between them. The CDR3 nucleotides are TGTGCCATCCCCGGGGCTGGTGGCTACACCTTC. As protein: CAIPGAGGYTF.

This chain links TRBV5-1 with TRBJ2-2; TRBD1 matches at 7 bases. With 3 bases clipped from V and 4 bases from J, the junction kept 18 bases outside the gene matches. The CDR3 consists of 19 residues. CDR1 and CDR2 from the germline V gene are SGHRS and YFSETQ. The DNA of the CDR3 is TGCGCCAGCAGCTCTATCCGGGACGCTGGCTACAGGGGCACCGGGGAGCTGTTTTTT. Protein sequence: CASSSIRDAGYRGTGELFF.

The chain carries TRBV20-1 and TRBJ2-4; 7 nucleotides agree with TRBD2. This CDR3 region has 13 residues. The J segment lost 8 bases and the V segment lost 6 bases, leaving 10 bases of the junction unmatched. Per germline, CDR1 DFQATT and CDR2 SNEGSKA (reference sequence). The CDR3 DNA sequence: TGCAGTGCCCCGCCCTGGGGGGGGGACATTCAGTACTTC. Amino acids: CSAPPWGGDIQYF.

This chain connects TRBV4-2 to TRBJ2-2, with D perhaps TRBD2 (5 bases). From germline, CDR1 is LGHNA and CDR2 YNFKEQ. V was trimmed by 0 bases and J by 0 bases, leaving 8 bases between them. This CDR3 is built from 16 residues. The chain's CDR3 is CASSQDRGSNTGELFF. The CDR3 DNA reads TGTGCCAGCAGCCAAGATAGAGGGTCGAACACCGGGGAGCTGTTTTTT.

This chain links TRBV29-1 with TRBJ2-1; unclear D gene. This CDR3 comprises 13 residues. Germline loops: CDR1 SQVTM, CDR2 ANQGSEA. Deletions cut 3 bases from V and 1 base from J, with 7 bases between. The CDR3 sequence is CSVDSLSYNEQFF. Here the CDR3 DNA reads TGCAGCGTTGACTCTCTTTCCTACAATGAGCAGTTCTTC.

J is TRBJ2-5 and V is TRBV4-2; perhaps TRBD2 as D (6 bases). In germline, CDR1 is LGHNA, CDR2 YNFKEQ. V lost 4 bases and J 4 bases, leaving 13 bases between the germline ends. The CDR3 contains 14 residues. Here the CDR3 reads CASSLTQGGETQYF. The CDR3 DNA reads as TGTGCCAGCAGCCTAACTCAGGGAGGAGAGACCCAGTACTTC.

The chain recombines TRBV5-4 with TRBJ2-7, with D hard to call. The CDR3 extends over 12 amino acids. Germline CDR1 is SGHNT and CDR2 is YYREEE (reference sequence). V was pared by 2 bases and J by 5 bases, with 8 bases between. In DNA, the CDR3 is TGTGCCAGCAGCTTTAACGTGGACGAGCAGTACTTC. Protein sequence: CASSFNVDEQYF.

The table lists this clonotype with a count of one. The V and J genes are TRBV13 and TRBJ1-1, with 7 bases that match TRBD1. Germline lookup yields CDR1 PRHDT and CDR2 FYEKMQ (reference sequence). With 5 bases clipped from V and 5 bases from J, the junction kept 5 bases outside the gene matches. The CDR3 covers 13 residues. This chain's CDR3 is CASSGGGETEAFF. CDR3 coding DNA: TGTGCCAGCAGCGGAGGGGGCGAGACTGAAGCTTTCTTT.